These T cell receptor beta chains were read from a single sample in a study of cytomegalovirus exposure and HLA in healthy donors. Sequencing was performed with immunoSEQ multiplex PCR; in TCRdb, only in-frame clones are kept and a portion is missing. The table includes approximately 150,000 clones, roughly 82% detected once. Sequenced: PBMCs. The receptor source for this set is a man between 50 and 59 years old in good health and CMV-seropositive. CDR3s leave out the opening cysteine and the closing phenylalanine or tryptophan. Each record gives: V gene, CDR3 length, CDR3 protein.

TRBV7-6	12	ASSLAGLNEKLF
TRBV7-9	17	ASSLLLRAWTGGGETQY
TRBV6-1	13	ASSEGEGEQETQY
TRBV6-1	12	ASSETRQRRGYT
TRBV19	11	ASIGQTNYGYT
TRBV6-5	13	ASTLDRAFNTEAF
TRBV5-6	14	ASSSQTSGVRNTQY
TRBV11-3	11	ASSLGGLAEAF
TRBV6-5	11	ASRITGDQPQH
TRBV6-5	12	ASSKDRDVEKLF
TRBV7-2	16	ASSPATSGGGLGDEQF
TRBV7-2	12	ASSLSDTNYGYT
TRBV4-1	13	ASSQEGASTDTQY
TRBV7-2	12	ASSTSEYTGELF
TRBV9	13	ASSVSGGPHYGYT
TRBV28	11	ASSFRDRDGYT